The 10 T cell receptor beta chains given below trace back to one sample, sequenced in a study of blood T cells in healthy people across ages. PCR was performed a second time for roughly 7 to 12 cycles using a sample-barcoded 5' primer and a J-beta primer mix. TCRdb reprocessed the 5' RACE reads with MiXCR, giving one entry per CDR3 protein. The profile covers 550,000 to 650,000 distinct CDR3 sequences, with about a quarter appearing a single time and over 3.5% taken by the ten largest. This sample was shared with a second study, whose subject was T cells of mothers and their children.

Sequenced: blood. These receptor sequences come from a boy aged 2 to 10 in good health.

This clonotype was counted only a few times. This chain links TRBV10-3 with TRBJ1-4, with 8 positions matching TRBD1. Trimming cost V 4 bases and J 6 bases; bases outside gene matches: 7. The germline V gene encodes CDR1 ENHRY and CDR2 SYGVKD. The CDR3 length is 15 residues. The CDR3 reads CAISGGQGGDEKLFF. CDR3 in DNA: TGTGCCATCAGTGGAGGACAGGGCGGGGATGAAAAACTGTTTTTT.

This CDR3 reads CSASGTGGEKLFF. CDR3 sequence (DNA): TGCAGCGCTTCCGGGACAGGGGGTGAAAAACTGTTTTTT. The chain carries TRBV29-1 and TRBJ1-4; TRBD1 aligns across 11 bases. With V trimmed by 7 bases and J by 7 bases, 5 bases remained unmatched. This CDR3 contains 13 residues. Per germline, CDR1 SQVTM and CDR2 ANQGSEA.

This chain links TRBV6-2 or TRBV6-3 with TRBJ2-5; D not certain. Germline V gene lookup returns CDR1 MNHEY and CDR2 SVGEGT. This CDR3 is 14 amino acids long. Trimming took 2 bases from V and 3 from J, leaving 10 bases between them. CDR3 nucleotide sequence: TGTGCCAGCAGTTACCTGGTATGGAAAGAGACCCAGTACTTC. Protein: CASSYLVWKETQYF.

The sample holds a few counts of this clonotype. This sequence joins TRBV24-1 and TRBJ2-1; 9 bases are shared with TRBD2. CDR1 is KGHDR, CDR2 SFDVKD, per germline. This CDR3 contains 14 residues. V trimming: 4 bases; J trimming: 8 bases; junction bases outside the gene matches: 5. CDR3 in DNA: TGTGCCACCAGTGAGGGTAGCGGGAGAGATGAGCAGTTCTTC. This codes for CATSEGSGRDEQFF.

This clonotype came up many times. The rearrangement joins TRBV4-3 to TRBJ2-3; D gene unclear. CDR1 is LGHNA, CDR2 YSLEER, per germline. This CDR3 comprises 15 residues. The ends were cut back, 0 bases at V and 4 bases at J, with 11 bases in the middle. This CDR3 is CASSQDHQRSDTQYF. In DNA form, the CDR3 reads TGCGCCAGCAGCCAAGACCATCAACGATCAGATACGCAGTATTTT.

The chain has TRBV7-9 and TRBJ2-5, with D possibly TRBD2 on 5 matching bases. CDR3 length: 15 amino acids. Germline V gene lookup returns CDR1 SEHNR and CDR2 FQNEAQ (reference sequence). The V gene lost 4 bases and the J gene lost 7 bases, with 19 bases spanning the gap. DNA for the CDR3: TGTGCCAGCAGCTCGAGGACTCCGTTTTTAGGGACCCAGTACTTC. Its translation is CASSSRTPFLGTQYF.

The rearrangement uses TRBV28 and TRBJ2-3, with 11 bases identical to TRBD2. Per germline, CDR1 MDHEN and CDR2 SYDVKM. The J segment lost 3 bases and the V segment lost 6 bases, leaving 8 bases of the junction unmatched. CDR3 length: 16 amino acids. CDR3 loop: CASSPTSGALTDTQYF. The CDR3 DNA is TGTGCCAGCAGCCCGACTAGCGGGGCGTTAACAGATACGCAGTATTTT.

V is TRBV6-6 and J is TRBJ1-1; 8 bases align to TRBD1. Germline V CDR1 and CDR2: MNHNY, SVGAGI (reference sequence). V was clipped by 6 bases and J by 1 base; unmatched bases: 7. The CDR3 is 15 amino acids. The chain's CDR3 is CASRDETGANTEAFF. CDR3 bases: TGTGCCAGCAGAGATGAGACAGGGGCGAACACTGAAGCTTTCTTT.

CDR3 loop: CASSQMGQGNIQYF. Here the CDR3 DNA reads TGTGCCAGCAGCCAAATGGGACAGGGAAACATTCAGTACTTC. V usage is TRBV3-1 and J usage is TRBJ2-4; 9 bases agree with TRBD1. The length of the CDR3 is 14 residues. V was clipped by 2 bases and J by 6 bases; unmatched bases: 2. Germline CDR1 and CDR2: LGHDT and YNNKEL (reference sequence).

V is TRBV20-1 and J is TRBJ2-4; the D gene is possibly TRBD2 (5 bases). CDR1 and CDR2 from the germline V gene are DFQATT and SNEGSKA (reference sequence). This CDR3 has 15 residues. Between the trimmed V and J ends, which lost 6 bases and 1 base, there was a span of 16 bases. The CDR3 region is CSAISSPGAKNIQYF. CDR3 DNA: TGCAGTGCCATATCCTCCCCGGGGGCCAAAAACATTCAGTACTTC.